One and the same sample provided the 15 T cell receptor beta chains below, sequenced in a study of CD8 T cells in Susac syndrome. cDNA came from around 0.5 to 1 ug RNA primed by random hexamers. TCRdb called the immunoSEQ multiplex PCR reads again in MiXCR, with one record for every CDR3 protein. This table has roughly 100,000 distinct CDR3 sequences, about 95% appearing once. Source material: CD8+ T cells from PBMCs. All receptors come from a human donor with Susac syndrome.

The chain joins TRBV6-6 to TRBJ1-2; TRBD1 matches at 8 bases. Germline CDR1 reads MNHNY; CDR2 reads SVGAGI (reference sequence). CDR3 length: 13 amino acids. After removal of 2 bases from V and 7 bases from J, the junction contained 3 bases not matched to a gene. The CDR3 coding sequence is TGTGCCAGCAGTTACGAGACAGGGGTTGGCTACACCTTC. Residues: CASSYETGVGYTF.

The V gene is TRBV28, the J gene TRBJ2-1; possibly TRBD2 for D (5 bases). Germline assignment: CDR1 MDHEN and CDR2 SYDVKM. Trimming stripped 8 bases from V and 6 bases from J, with 14 bases between. The CDR3 totals 13 residues. Here the CDR3 DNA reads TGTGCCAGCGAGGACTCCGACTCCAATGAGCAGTTCTTC. It translates to CASEDSDSNEQFF.

V and J are TRBV5-6 and TRBJ2-7, with D maybe TRBD1 (6 bases). CDR1 is SGHDT and CDR2 is YYEEEE in the germline V gene. The CDR3 is 15 amino acids. Trimming took 0 bases from V and 0 from J, leaving 10 bases between them. The CDR3 region is CASSLGQVSSYEQYF. The CDR3 DNA reads TGTGCCAGCAGCTTGGGACAGGTCTCCTCCTACGAGCAGTACTTC. The full variable domain, its missing parts supplied by reference TRBV5-6 and TRBJ2-7, is DAGVTQSPTHLIKTRGQQVTLRCSPKSGHDTVSWYQQALGQGPQFIFQYYEEEERQRGNFPDRFSGHQFPNYSSELNVNALLLGDSALYLCASSLGQVSSYEQYFGPGTRLTVT.

V gene TRBV29-1 combines with J gene TRBJ1-1; D is possibly TRBD1 (6 bases). The V gene's germline CDR1 is SQVTM and CDR2 ANQGSEA. This CDR3 contains 14 residues. V lost 5 bases and J 6 bases, leaving 19 bases between the germline ends. As DNA, the CDR3 is TGCAGCGTTTACCCCCTCCCAGGGGCCGCTGAAGCTTTCTTT. It translates to CSVYPLPGAAEAFF.

In DNA form, the CDR3 reads TGTGCCACCAGCACCCACCTCCAAGACAGGGGGCAGGCAGATACGCAGTATTTT. Translated: CATSTHLQDRGQADTQYF. The chain combines TRBV15 with TRBJ2-3; 10 bases align to TRBD1. With V trimmed by 4 bases and J by 4 bases, 14 bases remained unmatched. Germline V gene lookup returns CDR1 LNHNV and CDR2 YYDKDF (reference sequence). There are 18 residues in the CDR3.

The genes are TRBV20-1 and TRBJ1-4; 8 positions match TRBD1. V lost 0 bases to trimming and J lost 8 bases; unmatched junction nucleotides: 8. CDR3 size: 15 residues. Germline CDR1 DFQATT, CDR2 SNEGSKA (reference sequence). Here the CDR3 DNA reads TGCAGTGCTAGAGAGCAGGGGGCGCGGTACGAAAAACTGTTTTTT. Translation: CSAREQGARYEKLFF.

The chain joins TRBV7-3 to TRBJ2-5, with TRBD2 identical over 10 bases. J was trimmed by 2 bases and V by 5 bases; bases with no gene match: 5. Germline assignment: CDR1 SGHTA and CDR2 FQGTGA. The CDR3 is 15 amino acids. The CDR3: CASSTAGGKQETQYF. The CDR3 DNA reads as TGTGCCAGCAGCACAGCGGGGGGGAAGCAAGAGACCCAGTACTTC. The full variable domain, in which reference TRBV7-3 and TRBJ2-5 provide the parts outside the CDR3, is GAGVSQTPSNKVTEKGKYVELRCDPISGHTALYWYRQSLGQGPEFLIYFQGTGAADDSGLPNDRFFAVRPEGSVSTLKIQRTERGDSAVYLCASSTAGGKQETQYFGPGTRLLVL.

The J gene is TRBJ1-4, the V gene TRBV6-5; possibly TRBD1 for D (6 bases). The CDR3 runs 15 residues. The germline V gene has CDR1 MNHEY and CDR2 SVGAGI. Between the trimmed V and J ends, which lost 6 bases and 8 bases, there was a span of 19 bases. The CDR3 DNA sequence: TGTGCCAGCAGCTCCATAAACAGGGTGGACGAAAAACTGTTTTTT. Protein: CASSSINRVDEKLFF.

The chain employs TRBV20-1 and TRBJ2-1, with D hard to call. Germline loops: CDR1 DFQATT, CDR2 SNEGSKA (reference sequence). V lost 1 base to trimming and J lost 6 bases, with 4 bases between them. The CDR3 runs 11 residues. DNA of the CDR3: TGCAGTGCTAGAGGCGGCAATGAGCAGTTCTTC. Protein: CSARGGNEQFF.

V and J are TRBV7-8 and TRBJ2-3; 7 bases are a match to TRBD2. The V and J ends lost 1 base and 5 bases, in that order; junction bases with no gene match: 6. CDR1 and CDR2 from the germline V gene are SGHVS and FQNEAQ. The CDR3 contains 15 residues. CDR3 sequence: CASSLGTSGRDTQYF. The CDR3 DNA sequence: TGTGCCAGCAGCTTAGGGACTAGTGGTAGAGATACGCAGTATTTT.

The DNA of the CDR3 is TGTGCCAGCAGTTATTCTAGGGGGTTGAACACTGAAGCTTTCTTT. As protein: CASSYSRGLNTEAFF. V is TRBV7-2 and J is TRBJ1-1; D might be TRBD1 (6 bases). The germline CDR1 and CDR2 sequences are SGHTA and FQGNSA. V was pared by 6 bases and J by 0 bases, with 14 bases between. The CDR3 totals 15 residues.

As to this clonotype: Germline is not matched at one junction end, which may reflect a read error. The gene calls are TRBV6-2 or TRBV6-3 and TRBJ1-5; D gene ambiguous. The germline gives CDR1 MNHEY, CDR2 SVGEGT. The CDR3 sequence is 13 residues long. DNA of the CDR3: TGTGCCAGCAGTGACTCTAGCAATCAGCCCCAGCATTTT. It codes for CASSDSSNQPQHF.

The chain has TRBV20-1 and TRBJ1-2; D is undetermined. The CDR3 contains 13 residues. V shed 1 base and J shed 3 bases, with 9 bases lying between them. Germline-derived CDR1 and CDR2 are DFQATT and SNEGSKA (reference sequence). CDR3 nucleotide sequence: TGCAGTGCTAGAGCGGACTGGGACTATGGCTACACCTTC. This codes for CSARADWDYGYTF.

This chain connects TRBV7-6 to TRBJ1-5, with D possibly matching TRBD1 (6 bases). Trimming shortened V by 4 bases and J by 9 bases, and 28 bases separated the two germline ends. This CDR3 has 18 residues. Germline assignment: CDR1 SGHVS and CDR2 FNYEAQ. CDR3 DNA: TGTGCCAGCAGCTCCCACATCTCAAGCCCAGGGGCGGCGGCGCCCCAGCATTTT. Encoded protein: CASSSHISSPGAAAPQHF.

The V and J genes are TRBV7-8 and TRBJ2-7; D might be TRBD2 (6 bases). Trimming pared 4 bases from V and 0 bases from J, leaving 10 bases between. This CDR3 has 14 amino acids. In germline, CDR1 is SGHVS, CDR2 FQNEAQ. CDR3 amino acids: CASSSDGSSYEQYF. DNA of the CDR3: TGTGCCAGCAGCTCAGACGGGAGCTCCTACGAGCAGTACTTC.